This T cell receptor (beta chain) was sequenced for a study of early stage breast cancer tumors. The CDR3 length is 14 residues. Looked up from germline, CDR1 is WSHSY and CDR2 is SAAADI. Trimming at V came to 7 bases and at J to 7 bases, leaving 10 bases not matched to a gene. TCRdb's table, derived via immunoSEQ multiplex PCR, lists solely in-frame clones and lacks some. The sample yields around 40,000 clones, under 80% seen once. The chain recombines TRBV10-2 with TRBJ2-1; 7 bases align to TRBD2. The sequence came from a person in their sixties with breast cancer. The material sequenced was blood. CDR3: CASMASGDGNEQFF. The CDR3 region has the DNA TGCGCCAGCATGGCTAGCGGAGACGGGAATGAGCAGTTCTTC.